This T cell receptor (beta chain) was captured in a study of shared clonotypes between healthy human individuals. Nashville, Tennessee was home to all donors, who were Caucasian adults. With ten immunoSEQ deep assay plates, unsorted PBMC DNA underwent sequencing. Original analysis: Junction-only sequences produced by ImmunoSEQ had no quality scores, so filtering differed. TCRdb's copy holds only in-frame clones and misses some; the assay was immunoSEQ multiplex PCR. V and J calls and clone size are as listed in that table; D and trimming were resolved from the DNA. The data hold approximately 470,000 clones, with over 70% observed a single time. Germline CDR1 and CDR2: KGHSH and LQKENI. V shed 6 bases, J shed 7 bases, and the junction held 8 bases outside the gene matches. The CDR3 totals 15 residues.

Input material: PBMCs. The chain links TRBV18 to TRBJ2-1; 11 bases align to TRBD2. The receptor was isolated from a woman aged 40 to 50 in good health. Some clones in this sample may be carry-over from other donors' samples. This chain's CDR3 is CASSPGLADPNEQFF. The DNA for the CDR3 is TGTGCCAGCTCTCCGGGACTAGCGGATCCTAATGAGCAGTTCTTC.